These T cell receptor beta chains were read from a single sample in a study of blood T cell repertoires in COVID-19. The data were produced by immunoSEQ multiplex PCR, yet TCRdb's version contains in-frame clones alone and is incomplete. The sample has hundreds of thousands of clones; 85% to 90% are singletons. Material: peripheral blood. Source of these receptors: a woman between 50 and 59 years old with COVID-19, enrolled during active disease. Both conserved end residues are part of each CDR3. D genes are given only for firm matches. Clone size appears in some rows only: once, few, many, or a class for an expanded clone.

>-|-|TRBJ2-5|TRBV5-1
TGCGCCAGCAGCTTGGATGCAGGGTCCCCAGAGACCCAGTACTTC
CASSLDAGSPETQYF
>TRBD1|-|TRBJ1-6|TRBV30
TGTGCCTGGAAGGGACAGTATAATTCACCCCTCCACTTT
CAWKGQYNSPLHF
>-|-|TRBJ2-2|TRBV5-1
TGCGCCAGCAGCTTGTATACCGATAGCACCGGGGAGCTGTTTTTT
CASSLYTDSTGELFF
>-|-|TRBJ2-7|TRBV5-1
TGCGCCAGCAGCTTGAGCGGAAGTTCCTACGAGCAGTACTTC
CASSLSGSSYEQYF
>-|-|TRBJ1-1|TRBV29-1
TGCAGCGTTGAAGAATACAGCATGAACACTGAAGCTTTCTTT
CSVEEYSMNTEAFF
>TRBD1|-|TRBJ1-2|TRBV24-1
TGTGCCACCAGTGACCGACAGGGTACCTACACCTTC
CATSDRQGTYTF
>TRBD1|-|TRBJ1-5|TRBV5-4
TGTGCCAGCAGCTCGGACAGGGACGAGCAGCCCCAGCATTTT
CASSSDRDEQPQHF
>-|-|TRBJ1-5|TRBV12-2
TGTGCAAGTCGCCTTAGGAACCGGTTTCAGGCCCAGCATTTT
CASRLRNRFQAQHF
>-|-|TRBJ1-4|TRBV5-6
TGTGCCAGCAGTTCCAGCGGTAATGAAAAACTGTTTTTT
CASSSSGNEKLFF
>-|-|TRBJ1-1|TRBV4-1
TGCGCCAGCAGCCGGAGTGGGTGGTCGTTCGACACTGAAGCTTTCTTT
CASSRSGWSFDTEAFF
>-|-|TRBJ1-3|TRBV5-1
TGCGCCACCACGACAGCACCCTCTGGAAACACCATATATTTT
CATTTAPSGNTIYF
>-|-|TRBJ2-1|TRBV5-1
TGCGCCAGCAGCTTCGGTAGCTCCTACAATGAGCAGTTCTTC
CASSFGSSYNEQFF
>-|-|TRBJ1-2|TRBV30
TGTGCCTCGGGTGGGGGGAGGAGCGGCTACACCTTC
CASGGGRSGYTF
>-|-|TRBJ2-2|TRBV11-2
TGTGCCAGCAGCCTCCAGGGGACAAACACCGGGGAGCTGTTTTTT
CASSLQGTNTGELFF
>TRBD1|once|TRBJ1-2|TRBV7-2
TGTGCCAGCAGCCCCCACCCAGGGGGCGGCTATGGCTACACCTTC
CASSPHPGGGYGYTF
>TRBD1|-|TRBJ1-4|TRBV6-6
TGTGCCAGCGAACTTCTTCCCGGGACAGGGCAGTTTTTT
CASELLPGTGQFF
>-|-|TRBJ2-3|TRBV5-1
TGCGCCAGCAGCTTGGAAAATCGACTTCCCCCTAGCACAGATACGCAGTATTTT
CASSLENRLPPSTDTQYF
>-|-|TRBJ1-4|TRBV7-8
TGTGCCAGCAGCCCGGGGGAAAAACTGTTTTTT
CASSPGEKLFF
>-|once|TRBJ1-6|TRBV25-1
TGTGCCAGCAGTGAATTAGACAGTTCGGATAATTCACCCCTCCACTTT
CASSELDSSDNSPLHF
>TRBD1|-|TRBJ1-4|TRBV14
TGTGCCAGCAGCCAAGATTTTTGGGGGACAGGGGCAACTAATGAAAAACTGTTTTTT
CASSQDFWGTGATNEKLFF
>TRBD1|-|TRBJ1-1|TRBV20-1
TGCAGTGCTAGTAACCAGGGGGACACTGAAGCTTTCTTT
CSASNQGDTEAFF
>-|-|TRBJ2-7|TRBV9
TGTGCCAGCAGCCCCGATGGGCGAAGCTCCTACGAGCAGTACTTC
CASSPDGRSSYEQYF
>-|-|TRBJ2-5|TRBV30
TGTGCCTGGAGTGATTCTCCAGGGGGGGAGACCCAGTACTTC
CAWSDSPGGETQYF
>-|-|TRBJ2-3|TRBV28
TGTGCCAGCAGTGGACACCTAAGCATCACAGATACGCAGTATTTT
CASSGHLSITDTQYF
>TRBD2|-|TRBJ2-3|TRBV2
TGTGCCAGCATTATTACGGGGGGGTCGGATACGCAGTATTTT
CASIITGGSDTQYF
>TRBD1|-|TRBJ1-1|TRBV28
TGTGCCAGCAGTTTATTGTTAGACAGGGAGGAGTCTGAAGCTTTCTTT
CASSLLLDREESEAFF
>-|-|TRBJ1-2|TRBV21-1
TGTGCCAGCAGCATGAACCCCTGTGGGGACAGGGGAATGTTGGGCTATGGCTACACCTTC
CASSMNPCGDRGMLGYGYTF
>TRBD1|once|TRBJ2-7|TRBV14
TGTGCCAGCAGCCAAGGGTCCAGGGGGCAATACGAGCAGTACTTC
CASSQGSRGQYEQYF
>TRBD1|-|TRBJ1-5|TRBV2
TGTGCCAGCAGTGGGGACAGGGGGGATCAGCCCCAGCATTTT
CASSGDRGDQPQHF
>TRBD2|-|TRBJ2-1|TRBV9
TGTGCCAGCAGCCCCTGGGCCGGGGGGGCCAATGAGCAGTTCTTC
CASSPWAGGANEQFF
>TRBD1|-|TRBJ1-2|TRBV5-1
TGCGCCACCCGGGACAGGGTCGGGGTAGGTGGCTACACCTTC
CATRDRVGVGGYTF
>-|-|TRBJ1-2|TRBV27
TGTGCCAGCAGTACCCTCAGGAACTATGGCTACACCTTC
CASSTLRNYGYTF
>-|-|TRBJ2-6|TRBV27
TGTGCCAGCAATAGTAGATTTGGGGCCAACGTCCTGACTTTC
CASNSRFGANVLTF
>-|-|TRBJ1-2|TRBV4-1
TGCGCCAGCAGCCAAGATGGAGGGGTGCGTGGCTACACCTTC
CASSQDGGVRGYTF
>-|-|TRBJ2-5|TRBV7-9
TGTGCCAGCAGCCCCAAGGAGGGATTCCTAAAAGAGACCCAGTACTTC
CASSPKEGFLKETQYF
>-|-|TRBJ2-7|TRBV5-5
TGTGCCAGCAGCCCGTATCGCTACGAGCAGTACTTC
CASSPYRYEQYF
>-|-|TRBJ1-4|TRBV21-1
TGTGCCAGCCAACACGTCAATGAAAAACTGTTTTTT
CASQHVNEKLFF
>TRBD1|-|TRBJ1-4|TRBV3-1/TRBV3-2
TGTGCCAGCAGCCGGAAAATCGGGACAGGAGGTGAAAAACTGTTTTTT
CASSRKIGTGGEKLFF
>-|-|TRBJ1-1|TRBV30
TGTGCCTGGAGTATTAGTGACACTGAAGCTTTCTTT
CAWSISDTEAFF
>TRBD1|-|TRBJ1-4|TRBV7-9
TGTGCCAGCAGCTTGGACAGGGGTGAAGAAAAACTGTTTTTT
CASSLDRGEEKLFF
>-|-|TRBJ1-2|TRBV19
TGTGCCAGTAGTGCTGACCGGGACTCTAACTATGGCTACACCTTC
CASSADRDSNYGYTF
>-|-|TRBJ2-5|TRBV11-2
TGTGCCTCTCAAAGCATCGTCGCGGGGACGGAGACCCAGTACTTC
CASQSIVAGTETQYF
>-|-|TRBJ2-2|TRBV7-8
TGTGCCAGCAGCTTAGCGTTGACAGGAAACACCGGGGAGCTGTTTTTT
CASSLALTGNTGELFF
>-|-|TRBJ1-6|TRBV7-2
TGTGCCAGCAGCTTAGCGTTGGCAGTAATCTATAATTCACCCCTCCACTTT
CASSLALAVIYNSPLHF